Given below is one T cell receptor beta chain in context. Its antigen is currently unknown. Central memory, naive, regulatory and stem cell-like memory CD4+ cells were sorted by CD45RO/CCR7/CD25/CD127/CD95/CD27. This sample stems from a study of beta chain features in type 1 diabetes. The study, taken as a whole, reports: In type 1 diabetes patients, VDJ junctions had fewer insertions; deletions at these junctions were more frequent. Compared with healthy donors, patients appeared to share more similar naive, central memory and regulatory TCRB repertoires.

The investigators reverse transcribed all of the isolated RNA, so they sequenced expressed TCRB transcripts. This table comes from immunoSEQ multiplex PCR, and its TCRdb copy is limited to in-frame clones, with some not included. The table includes 200,000 to 250,000 clones, about 63% detected once. J was trimmed by 6 bases and V by 5 bases; bases with no gene match: 12. Germline CDR1 SGHAT, CDR2 FQDESV (reference sequence). The CDR3 loop spans 16 amino acids. This receptor was taken from a man aged 25-45 years in good health. This rearrangement joins TRBV11-1 to TRBJ2-3, with 9 positions matching TRBD1. Specimen: naive CD4+ T cells from blood. The CDR3 DNA reads as TGTGCCAGCAGCAAAGGACAGGGGACGATCGGGGATACGCAGTATTTT. It is translated as CASSKGQGTIGDTQYF.